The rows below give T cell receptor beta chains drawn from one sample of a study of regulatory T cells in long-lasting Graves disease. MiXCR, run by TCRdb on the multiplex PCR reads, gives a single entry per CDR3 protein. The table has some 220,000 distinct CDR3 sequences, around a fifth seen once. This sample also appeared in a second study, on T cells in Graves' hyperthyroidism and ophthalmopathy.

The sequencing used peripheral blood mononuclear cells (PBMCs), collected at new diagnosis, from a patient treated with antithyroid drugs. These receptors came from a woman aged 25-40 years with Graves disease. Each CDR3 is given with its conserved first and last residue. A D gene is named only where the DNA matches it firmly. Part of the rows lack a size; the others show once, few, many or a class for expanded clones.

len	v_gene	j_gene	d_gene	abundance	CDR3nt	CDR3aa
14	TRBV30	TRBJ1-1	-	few	TGTGCCTGGGGTAATCTATGGGGGAACACTGAAGCTTTCTTT	CAWGNLWGNTEAFF
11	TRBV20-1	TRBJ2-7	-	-	TGCAGTGCTAGTGCACTCTACGAGCAGTACTTC	CSASALYEQYF
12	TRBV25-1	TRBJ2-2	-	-	TGTGCCAGCAGGCGGGATAACGGGGAGCTGTTTTTT	CASRRDNGELFF
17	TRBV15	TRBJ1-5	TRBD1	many	TGTGCCACCAGCAGCATCCGGACAGGGGGAAACAATCAGCCCCAGCATTTT	CATSSIRTGGNNQPQHF
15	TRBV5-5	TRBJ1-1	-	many	TGTGCCAGCAGACCCTCGAGGGTCCAGAACACTGAAGCTTTCTTT	CASRPSRVQNTEAFF
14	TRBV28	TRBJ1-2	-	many	TGTGCCAGCAGTCCGCTAACAGTTAACTATGGCTACACCTTC	CASSPLTVNYGYTF
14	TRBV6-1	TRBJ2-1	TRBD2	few	TGTGCCAGCCGGGAGGGAGGCTCCTACAATGAGCAGTTCTTC	CASREGGSYNEQFF
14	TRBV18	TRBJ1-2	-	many	TGTGCCAGCTCACCAGGGGCAGACGGCTATGGCTACACCTTC	CASSPGADGYGYTF
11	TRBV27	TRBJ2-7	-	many	TGTGCCAGCAGTTCCAGAGGCGAGCAGTACTTC	CASSSRGEQYF
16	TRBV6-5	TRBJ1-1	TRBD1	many	TGTGCCAGCAGTTTCCCCAATCAGGGGGCCGGCACTGAAGCTTTCTTT	CASSFPNQGAGTEAFF
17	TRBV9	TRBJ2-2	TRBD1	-	TGTGCCAGCAGCGCTCCACGGACAGGGGGATACACCGGGGAGCTGTTTTTT	CASSAPRTGGYTGELFF
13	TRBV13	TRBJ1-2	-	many	TGTGCCAGCAGCTCACAAGACAGTAGGGGCTACACCTTC	CASSSQDSRGYTF
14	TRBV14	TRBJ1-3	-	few	TGTGCCAGCAGCCAAGTGATTGCTGGAAACACCATATATTTT	CASSQVIAGNTIYF
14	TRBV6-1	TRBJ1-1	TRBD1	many	TGTGCCAGCAGTCCAGGGGGCGTTCCAACTGAAGCTTTCTTT	CASSPGGVPTEAFF